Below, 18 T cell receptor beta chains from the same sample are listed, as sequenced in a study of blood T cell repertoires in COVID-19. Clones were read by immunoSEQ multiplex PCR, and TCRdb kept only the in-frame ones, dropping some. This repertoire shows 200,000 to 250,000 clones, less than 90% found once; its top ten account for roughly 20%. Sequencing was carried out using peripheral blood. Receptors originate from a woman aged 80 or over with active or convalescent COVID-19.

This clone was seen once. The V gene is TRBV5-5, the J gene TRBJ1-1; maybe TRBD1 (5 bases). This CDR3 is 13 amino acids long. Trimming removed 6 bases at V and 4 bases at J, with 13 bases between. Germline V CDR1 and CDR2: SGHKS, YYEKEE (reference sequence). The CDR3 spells CASIRGGGTEAFF. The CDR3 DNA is TGTGCCAGCATTCGCGGGGGGGGCACTGAAGCTTTCTTT.

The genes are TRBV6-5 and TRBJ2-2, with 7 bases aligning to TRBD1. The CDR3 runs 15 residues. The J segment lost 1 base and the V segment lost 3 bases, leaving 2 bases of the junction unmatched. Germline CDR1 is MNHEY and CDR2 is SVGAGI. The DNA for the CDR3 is TGTGCCAGCAGTTATCGGGACAGGAACACCGGGGAGCTGTTTTTT. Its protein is CASSYRDRNTGELFF.

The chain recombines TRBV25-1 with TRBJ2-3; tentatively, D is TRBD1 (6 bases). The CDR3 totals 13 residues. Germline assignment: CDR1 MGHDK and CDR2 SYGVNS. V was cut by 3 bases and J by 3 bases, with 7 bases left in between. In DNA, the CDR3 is TGTGCCAGCAGTGAGCAGGGGACAGATACGCAGTATTTT. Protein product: CASSEQGTDTQYF.

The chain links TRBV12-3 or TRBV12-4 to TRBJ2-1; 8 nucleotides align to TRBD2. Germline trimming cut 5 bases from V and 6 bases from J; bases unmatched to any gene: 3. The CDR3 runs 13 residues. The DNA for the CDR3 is TGTGCCAGCAGTCCTAGCGGGCTCAATGAGCAGTTCTTC. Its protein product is CASSPSGLNEQFF.

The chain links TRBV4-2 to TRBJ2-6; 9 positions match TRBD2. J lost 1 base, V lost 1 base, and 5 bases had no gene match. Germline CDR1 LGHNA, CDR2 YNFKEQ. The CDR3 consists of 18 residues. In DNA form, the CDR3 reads TGTGCCAGCAGCCAAGCGGCTAGCGGGGTGTCTGGGGCCAACGTCCTGACTTTC. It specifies CASSQAASGVSGANVLTF.

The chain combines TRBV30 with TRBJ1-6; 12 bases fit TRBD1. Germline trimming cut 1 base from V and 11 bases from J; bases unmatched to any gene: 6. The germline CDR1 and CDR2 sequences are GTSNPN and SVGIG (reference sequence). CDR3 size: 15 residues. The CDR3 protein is CAWSAPGTGGAPLHF. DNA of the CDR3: TGTGCCTGGAGTGCCCCAGGGACAGGGGGCGCACCCCTCCACTTT.

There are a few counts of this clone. The CDR3 DNA is TGTGCCAGCAGTTACCCGACAGGGACCTATGGCTACACCTTC. Protein: CASSYPTGTYGYTF. The rearrangement uses TRBV28 and TRBJ1-2; 7 bases map to TRBD1. Germline CDR1 reads MDHEN; CDR2 reads SYDVKM. The trim removed 4 bases at V and 4 bases at J, leaving 6 bases unmatched. The CDR3 contains 14 residues.

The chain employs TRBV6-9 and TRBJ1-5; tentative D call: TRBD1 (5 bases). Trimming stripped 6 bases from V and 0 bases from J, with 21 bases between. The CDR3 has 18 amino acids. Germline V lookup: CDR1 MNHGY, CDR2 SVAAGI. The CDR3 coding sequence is TGTGCCAGCAGGGGGCCCCGCCAGGCGGATTATAGCAATCAGCCCCAGCATTTT. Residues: CASRGPRQADYSNQPQHF.

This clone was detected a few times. The CDR3 region is CASSFARPGNRYGYTF. The CDR3 bases are TGTGCCAGCAGCTTCGCCAGGCCGGGAAACCGCTATGGCTACACCTTC. This rearrangement joins TRBV7-4 to TRBJ1-2; D remains unclear. The V gene lost 3 bases and the J gene lost 4 bases, with 18 bases spanning the gap. CDR1 SGHVT and CDR2 SQSDAQ come from the germline V gene. This CDR3 has 16 residues.

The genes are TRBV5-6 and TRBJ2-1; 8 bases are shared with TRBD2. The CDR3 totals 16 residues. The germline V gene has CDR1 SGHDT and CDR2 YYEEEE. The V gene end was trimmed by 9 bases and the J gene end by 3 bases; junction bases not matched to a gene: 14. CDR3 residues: CATLSYSGSGYNEQFF. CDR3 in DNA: TGTGCCACCCTCAGCTACAGCGGGAGCGGCTACAATGAGCAGTTCTTC.

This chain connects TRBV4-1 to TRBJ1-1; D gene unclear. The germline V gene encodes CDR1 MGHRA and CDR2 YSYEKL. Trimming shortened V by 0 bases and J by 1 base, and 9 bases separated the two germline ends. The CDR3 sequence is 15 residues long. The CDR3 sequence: CASSQEHRKNTEAFF. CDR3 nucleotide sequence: TGCGCCAGCAGCCAAGAACACAGAAAGAACACTGAAGCTTTCTTT.

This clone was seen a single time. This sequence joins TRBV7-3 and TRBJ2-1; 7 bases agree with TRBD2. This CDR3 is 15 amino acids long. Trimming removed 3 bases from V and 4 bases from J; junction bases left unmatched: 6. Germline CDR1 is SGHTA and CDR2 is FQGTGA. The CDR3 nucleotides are TGTGCCAGCAGCTTCGACGGGAGGTCATACAATGAGCAGTTCTTC. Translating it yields CASSFDGRSYNEQFF.

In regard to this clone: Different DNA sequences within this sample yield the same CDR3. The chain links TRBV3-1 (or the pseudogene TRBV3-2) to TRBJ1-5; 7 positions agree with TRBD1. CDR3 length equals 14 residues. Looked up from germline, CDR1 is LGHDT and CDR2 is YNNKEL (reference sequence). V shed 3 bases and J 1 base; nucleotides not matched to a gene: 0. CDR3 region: CASSQGQSNQPQHF. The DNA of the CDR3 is TGTGCCAGCAGCCAGGGACAGAGCAATCAGCCCCAGCATTTT.

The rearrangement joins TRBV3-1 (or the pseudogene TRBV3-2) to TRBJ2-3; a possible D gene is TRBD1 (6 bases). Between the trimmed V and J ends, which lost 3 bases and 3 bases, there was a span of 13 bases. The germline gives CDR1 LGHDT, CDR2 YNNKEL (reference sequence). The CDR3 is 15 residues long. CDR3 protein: CASSHRGLGTDTQYF. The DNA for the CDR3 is TGTGCCAGCAGCCACAGGGGTTTAGGGACAGATACGCAGTATTTT.

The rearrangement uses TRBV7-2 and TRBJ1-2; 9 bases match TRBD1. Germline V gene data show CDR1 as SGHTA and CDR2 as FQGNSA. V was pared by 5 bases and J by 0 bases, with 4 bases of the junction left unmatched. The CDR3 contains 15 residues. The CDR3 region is CASSEDRGTNYGYTF. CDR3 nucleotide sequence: TGTGCCAGCAGCGAGGACAGGGGAACTAACTATGGCTACACCTTC. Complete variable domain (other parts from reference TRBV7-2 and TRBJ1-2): GAGVSQSPSNKVTEKGKDVELRCDPISGHTALYWYRQSLGQGLEFLIYFQGNSAPDKSGLPSDRFSAERTGGSVSTLTIQRTQQEDSAVYLCASSEDRGTNYGYTFGSGTRLTVV.

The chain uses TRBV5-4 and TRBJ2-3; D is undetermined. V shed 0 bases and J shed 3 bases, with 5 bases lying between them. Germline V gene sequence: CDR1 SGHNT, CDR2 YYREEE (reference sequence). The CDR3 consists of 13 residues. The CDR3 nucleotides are TGTGCCAGCAGCTTGGAGCTTACAGATACGCAGTATTTT. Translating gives CASSLELTDTQYF.

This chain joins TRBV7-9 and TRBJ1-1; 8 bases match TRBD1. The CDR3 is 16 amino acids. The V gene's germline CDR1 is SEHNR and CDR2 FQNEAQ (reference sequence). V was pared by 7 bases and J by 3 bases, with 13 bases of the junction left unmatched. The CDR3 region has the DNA TGTGCCAGCACCGTCGGGGCAGGGGGCCTATACACTGAAGCTTTCTTT. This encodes CASTVGAGGLYTEAFF. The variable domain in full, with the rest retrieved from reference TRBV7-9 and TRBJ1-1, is DTGVSQNPRHKITKRGQNVTFRCDPISEHNRLYWYRQTLGQGPEFLTYFQNEAQLEKSRLLSDRFSAERPKGSFSTLEIQRTEQGDSAMYLCASTVGAGGLYTEAFFGQGTRLTVV.

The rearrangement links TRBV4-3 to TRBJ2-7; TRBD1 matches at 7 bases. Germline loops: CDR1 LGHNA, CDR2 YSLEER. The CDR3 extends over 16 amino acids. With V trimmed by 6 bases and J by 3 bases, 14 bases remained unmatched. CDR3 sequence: CASSPYYPGGFYEQYF. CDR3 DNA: TGCGCCAGCAGTCCCTATTATCCAGGGGGTTTCTACGAGCAGTACTTC.